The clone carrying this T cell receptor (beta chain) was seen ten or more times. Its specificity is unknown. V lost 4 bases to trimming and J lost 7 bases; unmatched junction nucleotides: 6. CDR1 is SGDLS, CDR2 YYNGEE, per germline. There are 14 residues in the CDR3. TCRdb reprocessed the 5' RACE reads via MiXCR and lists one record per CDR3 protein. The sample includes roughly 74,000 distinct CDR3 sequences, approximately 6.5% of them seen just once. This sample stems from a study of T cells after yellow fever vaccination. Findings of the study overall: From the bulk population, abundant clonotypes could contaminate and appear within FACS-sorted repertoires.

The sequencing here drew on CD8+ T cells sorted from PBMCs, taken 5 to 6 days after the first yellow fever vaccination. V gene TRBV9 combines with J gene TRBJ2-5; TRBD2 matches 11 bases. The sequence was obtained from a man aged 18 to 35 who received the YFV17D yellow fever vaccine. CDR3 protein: CASSSLAGGGTQYF. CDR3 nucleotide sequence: TGTGCCAGCAGCTCCCTAGCGGGGGGCGGGACCCAGTACTTC.